This TCR beta chain comes out of a study of cytotoxic CD8 clonotypes in ibrutinib-treated CLL. Study as a whole: Among patients, around 25 responded partially and 2 completely; around 15 then stayed remitted and some twelve progressed after median approximately 70 months. General study findings and limits: Having risen at ibrutinib response, clonality had fallen back toward baseline by progression.

Some clones are missing from TCRdb's copy, which holds only in-frame ones; the method was immunoSEQ multiplex PCR. The sample contains approximately 70,000 clones, 90% of which appear only once. Turning to this clone: Its target is unknown.

V gave up 4 bases and J gave up 0 bases, with 8 bases separating them. The CDR3 contains 13 residues. Germline CDR1 SGHNT, CDR2 YYREEE (reference sequence). The clonotype comes from a human donor with chronic lymphocytic leukemia. The input for sequencing was PBMCs, taken after 12 months of ibrutinib treatment. This chain joins TRBV5-4 and TRBJ2-7; D gene uncertain. CDR3 nucleotides: TGTGCCAGCAGCCTCCGGCCCTCCTACGAGCAGTACTTC. This translates into CASSLRPSYEQYF.